The rows below give T cell receptor beta chains drawn from one sample of a study of cytomegalovirus exposure and HLA in healthy donors. The assay was immunoSEQ multiplex PCR, and TCRdb's table has in-frame clones only and misses some. The table lists over 75,000 clones, 84% of them singletons, with 2.4% in the top ten. The sequencing input was PBMCs. The receptors come from a woman aged 45-65 years in good health and CMV-seronegative. Each CDR3 is given with its conserved first and last residue. D genes are given only for firm matches. Clone size is not always given. Where it is, it says once, few, many or a class for expanded clones.

J gene: TRBJ1-2
V gene: TRBV4-1
clone size: .
D gene: .
CDR3 protein: CASSQTSQGNYGYTF
CDR3 DNA: TGCGCCAGCAGCCAGACGTCGCAGGGGAACTATGGCTACACCTTC

J gene: TRBJ2-1
V gene: TRBV5-1
clone size: .
D gene: .
CDR3 protein: CASSFGLEENNEQFF
CDR3 DNA: TGCGCCAGCAGCTTTGGTCTAGAGGAGAACAATGAGCAGTTCTTC

J gene: TRBJ2-1
V gene: TRBV7-2
clone size: .
D gene: TRBD2
CDR3 protein: CASSLWPSGSTYNEQFF
CDR3 DNA: TGTGCCAGCAGCTTATGGCCCAGCGGGAGTACCTACAATGAGCAGTTCTTC

J gene: TRBJ2-1
V gene: TRBV30
clone size: .
D gene: TRBD1
CDR3 protein: CAWSWDRYNEQFF
CDR3 DNA: TGTGCCTGGAGCTGGGACAGATACAATGAGCAGTTCTTC

J gene: TRBJ2-2
V gene: TRBV2
clone size: .
D gene: .
CDR3 protein: CASSLSEGGELFF
CDR3 DNA: TGTGCCAGCAGCCTAAGTGAGGGCGGGGAGCTGTTTTTT

J gene: TRBJ1-1
V gene: TRBV5-4
clone size: once
D gene: .
CDR3 protein: CASSPGSPLNTEAFF
CDR3 DNA: TGTGCCAGCAGCCCCGGGTCCCCATTGAACACTGAAGCTTTCTTT

J gene: TRBJ2-5
V gene: TRBV13
clone size: .
D gene: .
CDR3 protein: CASSQKTGTLAETQYF
CDR3 DNA: TGTGCCAGCAGCCAGAAAACCGGGACATTGGCGGAGACCCAGTACTTC

J gene: TRBJ1-1
V gene: TRBV27
clone size: .
D gene: .
CDR3 protein: CASSVTVNTEAFF
CDR3 DNA: TGTGCCAGCAGTGTCACAGTGAACACTGAAGCTTTCTTT

J gene: TRBJ2-7
V gene: TRBV28
clone size: .
D gene: .
CDR3 protein: CASRVVGVNYEQYF
CDR3 DNA: TGTGCCAGCAGGGTAGTAGGAGTCAACTACGAGCAGTACTTC

J gene: TRBJ1-1
V gene: TRBV4-1
clone size: once
D gene: .
CDR3 protein: CASSQGQGSEAFF
CDR3 DNA: TGCGCCAGCAGCCAAGGTCAGGGGAGTGAAGCTTTCTTT

J gene: TRBJ2-1
V gene: TRBV28
clone size: .
D gene: TRBD2
CDR3 protein: CASSSIIGTSADNEQFF
CDR3 DNA: TGTGCCAGCAGTTCCATAATCGGGACTAGCGCCGACAATGAGCAGTTCTTC

J gene: TRBJ1-5
V gene: TRBV4-1
clone size: .
D gene: TRBD1
CDR3 protein: CASSQAGGAEPQHF
CDR3 DNA: TGCGCCAGCAGCCAAGCAGGGGGCGCGGAGCCCCAGCATTTT

J gene: TRBJ1-1
V gene: TRBV19
clone size: .
D gene: .
CDR3 protein: CASSLDMNTEAFF
CDR3 DNA: TGTGCCAGTAGTCTCGACATGAACACTGAAGCTTTCTTT

J gene: TRBJ1-1
V gene: TRBV15
clone size: .
D gene: TRBD1
CDR3 protein: CATSRDRGFGAFF
CDR3 DNA: TGTGCCACCAGCAGGGACAGGGGATTTGGAGCTTTCTTT

J gene: TRBJ1-3
V gene: TRBV5-1
clone size: .
D gene: .
CDR3 protein: CASSPQDSGNTIYF
CDR3 DNA: TGCGCCAGCAGCCCTCAGGACTCTGGAAACACCATATATTTT

J gene: TRBJ1-1
V gene: TRBV25-1
clone size: .
D gene: .
CDR3 protein: CASGTGSTEAFF
CDR3 DNA: TGTGCCAGCGGAACAGGGTCCACTGAAGCTTTCTTT

J gene: TRBJ2-1
V gene: TRBV6-5
clone size: .
D gene: TRBD1
CDR3 protein: CASSPFKNSGTAHFF
CDR3 DNA: TGTGCCAGCAGTCCATTTAAAAATTCCGGGACAGCGCACTTCTTC

J gene: TRBJ2-7
V gene: TRBV7-6
clone size: .
D gene: TRBD1
CDR3 protein: CASSSGQLAYEQYF
CDR3 DNA: TGTGCCAGCAGCTCGGGACAGTTAGCCTACGAGCAGTACTTC

J gene: TRBJ1-1
V gene: TRBV15
clone size: .
D gene: .
CDR3 protein: CATSSRVGNTEAFF
CDR3 DNA: TGTGCCACCAGCAGTCGGGTAGGGAACACTGAAGCTTTCTTT

J gene: TRBJ2-6
V gene: TRBV15
clone size: .
D gene: TRBD1
CDR3 protein: CATSRDRSGTGSPGANVLTF
CDR3 DNA: TGTGCCACCAGCAGAGATCGATCTGGGACAGGCTCCCCTGGGGCCAACGTCCTGACTTTC

J gene: TRBJ1-3
V gene: TRBV19
clone size: .
D gene: .
CDR3 protein: CASSFSTWKMRNTIYF
CDR3 DNA: TGTGCCAGTAGTTTTTCGACATGGAAGATGAGAAACACCATATATTTT

J gene: TRBJ2-5
V gene: TRBV28
clone size: .
D gene: .
CDR3 protein: CAIATSGETQYF
CDR3 DNA: TGTGCCATCGCGACCAGCGGGGAGACCCAGTACTTC

J gene: TRBJ2-5
V gene: TRBV25-1
clone size: .
D gene: .
CDR3 protein: CASSERWREVGLETQYF
CDR3 DNA: TGTGCCAGCAGTGAAAGGTGGAGGGAAGTAGGGTTGGAGACCCAGTACTTC

J gene: TRBJ2-1
V gene: TRBV7-9
clone size: .
D gene: TRBD2
CDR3 protein: CASSLGSGANEQFF
CDR3 DNA: TGTGCCAGCAGCTTAGGAAGCGGGGCCAATGAGCAGTTCTTC

J gene: TRBJ1-3
V gene: TRBV6-1
clone size: .
D gene: .
CDR3 protein: CASSASFSGNTIYF
CDR3 DNA: TGTGCCAGCAGTGCCAGTTTCTCTGGAAACACCATATATTTT

J gene: TRBJ2-1
V gene: TRBV29-1
clone size: .
D gene: .
CDR3 protein: CSVLLQGSNEQFF
CDR3 DNA: TGCAGCGTATTACTGCAGGGGAGCAATGAGCAGTTCTTC